The T cell receptor (beta chain) under discussion was sequenced for a study of blood T cell repertoires in COVID-19. The wider study: Spain, Italy and the United States supplied samples that represented acute and convalescent COVID-19.

Original analysis: Estimates of nucleated cell counts were drawn from the amplification of reference gene primers. The data were produced by immunoSEQ multiplex PCR, yet TCRdb's version contains in-frame clones alone and is incomplete. That table furnishes V, J and clone size, whereas the DNA furnished D and trimming. The top ten hold less than 2% of the sample, which has some 96,000 clones, approximately 86% seen once. The CDR3 runs to 17 residues. The V end was cut by 3 bases, the J end by 5 bases, with 19 bases between. CDR1 and CDR2 from the germline V gene are MDHEN and SYDVKM. Sequenced sample: peripheral blood. The clonotype was recovered from an elderly man with acute or convalescent COVID-19. The V call is TRBV28, the J call TRBJ2-2; D gene uncertain. This chain's CDR3 is CASSLSLVSTNTGELFF. CDR3 bases: TGTGCCAGCAGTTTGTCATTAGTCAGCACTAATACCGGGGAGCTGTTTTTT.